These 5 T cell receptor beta chains were sequenced from one sample in a study of post-analysis software for immune sequencing data. The study's findings and limits: The five TRBV segments detected at higher frequency in patients than in controls included TRBV5-6, TRBV5-1 and TRBV20-1.

Unique molecular identifiers featured in each of the TCR beta cDNA libraries. MiXCR was run by TCRdb on the PCR reads, yielding one entry per CDR3 protein. The table records approximately 770,000 distinct CDR3 sequences, roughly 46% of them present only once. These TCRs are of unknown antigen specificity. The specimen sequenced was blood. The origin of the receptors is a girl aged 5 to 17 with multiple sclerosis.

This clonotype has only a few counts. As DNA, the CDR3 is TGTGCCAGCAGCCTTAGTGGGTCCAACAATGAGCAGTTCTTC. Protein sequence: CASSLSGSNNEQFF. The rearrangement uses TRBV5-5 and TRBJ2-1, with D hard to call. The CDR3 has 14 amino acids. Looked up from germline, CDR1 is SGHKS and CDR2 is YYEKEE (reference sequence). V was trimmed by 4 bases and J by 5 bases, leaving 13 bases between them. Filled out from reference TRBV5-5 and TRBJ2-1, the complete variable domain reads DAGVTQSPTHLIKTRGQQVTLRCSPISGHKSVSWYQQVLGQGPQFIFQYYEKEERGRGNFPDRFSARQFPNYSSELNVNALLLGDSALYLCASSLSGSNNEQFFGPGTRLTVL.

This clonotype was seen a single time. The chain couples TRBV6-2 or TRBV6-3 to TRBJ2-5; the D gene is possibly TRBD1 (5 bases). Germline V CDR1 and CDR2: MNHEY, SVGEGT. Trimming left V 6 bases short and J 3 bases short, with 11 bases between. This CDR3 region has 13 residues. The CDR3 region has the DNA TGTGCCAGCAGCCAAGGACACAAAGAGACCCAGTACTTC. Residues: CASSQGHKETQYF.

The chain combines TRBV3-1 with TRBJ1-2; TRBD1 might be the D (5 bases). Germline lookup yields CDR1 LGHDT and CDR2 YNNKEL (reference sequence). The CDR3 has 15 residues. Trimming took 3 bases from V and 1 from J, leaving 12 bases between them. The CDR3 DNA reads TGTGCCAGCAGCCATGCCGGGACGGATAACTATGGCTACACCTTC. It translates to CASSHAGTDNYGYTF.

The chain links TRBV5-6 to TRBJ2-7; D may be TRBD1 (5 bases). V gave up 2 bases and J gave up 3 bases, with 9 bases separating them. The CDR3 spans 13 residues. CDR1 is SGHDT, CDR2 YYEEEE, per germline. CDR3 amino acids: CASSFYRLYEQYF. The CDR3 DNA sequence: TGTGCCAGCAGCTTTTACAGGCTCTACGAGCAGTACTTC. The variable domain in full, completed from reference TRBV5-6 and TRBJ2-7, reads DAGVTQSPTHLIKTRGQQVTLRCSPKSGHDTVSWYQQALGQGPQFIFQYYEEEERQRGNFPDRFSGHQFPNYSSELNVNALLLGDSALYLCASSFYRLYEQYFGPGTRLTVT.

The chain employs TRBV21-1 and TRBJ2-7; TRBD1, as called in the table, went unchecked against the DNA. TRBV21-1 is a pseudogene locus. CDR3 length: 14 amino acids. The CDR3 loop reads CASKNQGAQYEQYF. CDR3 DNA: TGTGCCAGCAAAAACCAGGGGGCGCAGTACGAGCAGTACTTC.